This entry features one T cell receptor beta chain sequence. Its antigen is as yet unknown. Trimming took 7 bases from V and 5 from J, leaving 12 bases between them. The CDR3 is 13 residues long. CDR1 and CDR2 (germline): LNHDA, SQIVND (reference sequence). Time point given: week 5, during vaccination. Every vaccine dose comprised 300 ug of mutant IDH1 20-mer peptide plus topical imiquimod. Measured with immunoSEQ multiplex PCR; TCRdb has only the in-frame clones, and not every one. The sample lists 75,000 to 80,000 clones, 90% to 95% occurring once. This sample was included in a study of a mutant IDH1 vaccine in newly diagnosed glioma. Whole-study findings and limits: Alterations occurring in top peripheral T cell clonotypes seemed unrelated to pseudoprogression.

The sequence came from a woman in her 50s with glioma. This sequence joins TRBV19 and TRBJ1-5, with D hard to call. Sample: PBMCs, taken from a glioma patient whose treatment included an IDH1 peptide vaccine. CDR3 in amino acids: CASTTLAHQPQHF. In DNA form, the CDR3 reads TGTGCCAGTACTACTCTGGCTCATCAGCCCCAGCATTTT.